These T cell receptor beta chains were read from a single sample in a study of human versus mouse CDR3 diversity and MHC coevolution. The table came from immunoSEQ multiplex PCR; TCRdb's copy has only in-frame clones and leaves some out. This sample has tens of thousands of clones, with about 94% found just once. The sample was naive CD4+ T cells from blood. The source is a person aged 55-75 years in good health. The CDR3 runs from the conserved cysteine through the conserved F or W. The D gene is left open where the match is weak. Where a row states a size, it is once, few, many or the class of an expanded clone; other rows omit it.

v_call	j_call	d_call	clone_size	cdr3_nt	cdr3_aa
TRBV10-3	TRBJ2-2	TRBD1	few	TGTGCCATCAGTAGGGACAGGGGGACCGGGGAGCTGTTTTTT	CAISRDRGTGELFF
TRBV5-1	TRBJ2-7	TRBD1	NA	TGCGCCAGCAGCGCCCGACAGGGAACCTACGAGCAGTACTTC	CASSARQGTYEQYF
TRBV29-1	TRBJ1-1	NA	once	TGCAGCGTTGGGGGCGGTCAGGGATACACTGAAGCTTTCTTT	CSVGGGQGYTEAFF
TRBV29-1	TRBJ2-6	NA	NA	TGCAGCGTTGTAGTCGGCTCTGGGGCCAACGTCCTGACTTTC	CSVVVGSGANVLTF
TRBV5-1	TRBJ1-2	TRBD1	NA	TGCGCCAGCAGCCAAGCGATGACAGGGAGAGGCTACACCTTC	CASSQAMTGRGYTF
TRBV18	TRBJ1-1	NA	NA	TGTGCCAGCTCACCAAATTGGGCCCCAAGGAACACTGAAGCTTTCTTT	CASSPNWAPRNTEAFF
TRBV7-3	TRBJ1-1	TRBD1	NA	TGTGCCAGCAGCTTATCTGGACAGGGAGGGACTGAAGCTTTCTTT	CASSLSGQGGTEAFF
TRBV11-3	TRBJ2-7	NA	NA	TGTGCCAGCAGCTTAGGCCGGGGAGAAGCCTACGAGCAGTACTTC	CASSLGRGEAYEQYF
TRBV1	TRBJ2-7	NA	NA	TGCACCAGCAGCCGAGACTTACTAGCGGGAGGGACGTACGAGCAGTACTTC	CTSSRDLLAGGTYEQYF
TRBV7-9	TRBJ2-3	TRBD2	NA	TGTGCCAGCAGCCAAGGACTAGCGGGCCTCACAGATACGCAGTATTTT	CASSQGLAGLTDTQYF
TRBV18	TRBJ1-2	NA	NA	TGTGCCAGCTCACCAACAGAGAACTATGGCTACACCTTC	CASSPTENYGYTF
TRBV19	TRBJ1-2	NA	few	TGTGCCAGTAGTCAGGTCGATGGCTATGGCTACACCTTC	CASSQVDGYGYTF
TRBV4-1	TRBJ2-7	TRBD1	NA	TGCGCCAGCAGCCTTGGGACAGGGGGCAACTCCTACGAGCAGTACTTC	CASSLGTGGNSYEQYF
TRBV5-1	TRBJ2-5	TRBD2	NA	TGCGCCAGCAGCCGGACTAGCAAAGGGGGGGAGACCCAGTACTTC	CASSRTSKGGETQYF
TRBV21-1	TRBJ1-5	NA	NA	TGTGCCAGCAGCAAAGGGGACAGGGACCATCAGCCCCAGCATTTT	CASSKGDRDHQPQHF
TRBV6-6	TRBJ2-2	TRBD2	NA	TGTGCCAGCAGTTACGGCGGGAGAGGTACCGGGGAGCTGTTTTTT	CASSYGGRGTGELFF
TRBV18	TRBJ2-7	NA	NA	TGTGCCAGCGGATCGTCGGGGATCCAAGGTAACGAGCAGTACTTC	CASGSSGIQGNEQYF
TRBV11-2	TRBJ2-1	TRBD2	NA	TGTGCCAGCAGCTTAGATGGGCTAGCGGGAGGGCGCAATGAGCAGTTCTTC	CASSLDGLAGGRNEQFF
TRBV6-5	TRBJ1-2	NA	NA	TGTGCCAGCAGTTTCTCAACCAGCTATGGCTACACCTTC	CASSFSTSYGYTF
TRBV7-2	TRBJ2-1	NA	NA	TGTGCCAGCAGCTTATGGGCTAGCGAGGCCCTAAACAATGAGCAGTTCTTC	CASSLWASEALNNEQFF
TRBV5-1	TRBJ2-3	NA	NA	TGCGCCAGCAGCTTGGGCAGGAGCACAGATACGCAGTATTTT	CASSLGRSTDTQYF
TRBV7-7	TRBJ2-2	TRBD1	NA	TGTGCCAGCAGCTTAGGGGATCCGGGACAGGGAAGCGGGGAGCTGTTTTTT	CASSLGDPGQGSGELFF
TRBV13	TRBJ2-1	TRBD2	NA	TGTGCCAGCAGCCTGGGCCTCCTGGGACTAGCGGGAGGAGGAGAGCAGTTCTTC	CASSLGLLGLAGGGEQFF
TRBV6-6	TRBJ2-3	NA	NA	TGTGCCAGCAGTTACTCACCCCTAGCGACGGATACGCAGTATTTT	CASSYSPLATDTQYF
TRBV14	TRBJ1-2	TRBD1	NA	TGTGCCAGCAGCCAAGAGGTATTCTTGGGACAGGGAAACCTCTATGGCTACACCTTC	CASSQEVFLGQGNLYGYTF
TRBV2	TRBJ1-2	TRBD1	few	TGTGCCAGCAGTTCTTCCGTGACAGGGGGCGGTGGCTACACCTTC	CASSSSVTGGGGYTF
TRBV7-2	TRBJ1-5	NA	NA	TGTGCCAGCAGCTTACGCCAGGGGTCCTATCAGCCCCAGCATTTT	CASSLRQGSYQPQHF
TRBV7-3	TRBJ2-1	NA	NA	TGTGCCAGCAGCCCGACTAGTTCCAATGAGCAGTTCTTC	CASSPTSSNEQFF
TRBV7-9	TRBJ1-1	NA	NA	TGTGCCAGCAGCTTTCAGGGCGGAACTGAAGCTTTCTTT	CASSFQGGTEAFF
TRBV29-1	TRBJ1-5	TRBD1	NA	TGCAGCGTCGTTGGACAGGGAAACAATCAGCCCCAGCATTTT	CSVVGQGNNQPQHF
TRBV7-2	TRBJ2-3	TRBD2	NA	TGTGCCAGCAGCTTAGGAGCGGGAGGGGGGGCAGATACGCAGTATTTT	CASSLGAGGGADTQYF
TRBV10-1	TRBJ1-2	TRBD1	NA	TGCGCCAGCAGTGACGGGACAGGCCCGAGGGGCTACACCTTC	CASSDGTGPRGYTF
TRBV19	TRBJ1-6	NA	NA	TGTGCCAGTAGTAAACAGACAGGATATAATTCACCCCTCCACTTT	CASSKQTGYNSPLHF
TRBV6-5	TRBJ1-2	NA	NA	TGTGCCAGCAGTTACGACAGGCGGGGGGACTATGGCTACACCTTC	CASSYDRRGDYGYTF
TRBV5-1	TRBJ1-1	NA	NA	TGCGCCAGCAGCTCCGGGGGGATGAACACTGAAGCTTTCTTT	CASSSGGMNTEAFF
TRBV7-8	TRBJ1-1	NA	NA	TGTGCCAGCAGCAAGCCGACAGAGAACACTGAAGCTTTCTTT	CASSKPTENTEAFF
TRBV2	TRBJ2-2	TRBD2	NA	TGTGCCAGCAGTGAATGGGCTAGCGGGAGTGCTAGCGGGGAGCTGTTTTTT	CASSEWASGSASGELFF
TRBV2	TRBJ2-5	TRBD2	few	TGTGCCAGCAGTCCAGGACTAGCGGAAGAGACCCAGTACTTC	CASSPGLAEETQYF
TRBV11-3	TRBJ2-1	NA	NA	TGTGCCAGCAGCAAACAGGACAATGAGCAGTTCTTC	CASSKQDNEQFF
TRBV18	TRBJ2-5	NA	NA	TGTGCCAGCTCAACCCAAAACAGAGAGACCCAGTACTTC	CASSTQNRETQYF
TRBV4-2	TRBJ1-4	TRBD1	few	TGTGCCAGCAGCCAAGAGGGGGGACAGAGGAATGAAAAACTGTTTTTT	CASSQEGGQRNEKLFF
TRBV7-9	TRBJ2-3	NA	NA	TGTGCCAGCAGCTTAGATGGGGGCGGCGGGACAGATACGCAGTATTTT	CASSLDGGGGTDTQYF
TRBV30	TRBJ2-3	NA	NA	TGTGCCTGGAGTGTCCCGGATACGCAGTATTTT	CAWSVPDTQYF
TRBV4-1	TRBJ2-1	NA	NA	TGCGCCAGCAGCCAAGGCAGGGCTAGCTCCTACAATGAGCAGTTCTTC	CASSQGRASSYNEQFF
TRBV2	TRBJ1-4	TRBD1	few	TGTGCCACCAGGGGGCAGGGTTTAGAAAAACTGTTTTTT	CATRGQGLEKLFF
TRBV9	TRBJ1-5	NA	NA	TGTGCCAGCACGCGGGGGGACGGGCTCAATCAGCCCCAGCATTTT	CASTRGDGLNQPQHF
TRBV6-1	TRBJ2-7	TRBD2	NA	TGTGCCAGCAGTGAAACTCTAGCGGGAGATAGCCACGAGCAGTACTTC	CASSETLAGDSHEQYF
TRBV2	TRBJ2-5	NA	NA	TGTGCCAGCAGCCGCGGACTGAAAGAGACCCAGTACTTC	CASSRGLKETQYF
TRBV4-2	TRBJ2-3	NA	NA	TGTGCCAGCAGCCCCCCCCGGGGGGGACAGGGAGCAGATACGCAGTATTTT	CASSPPRGGQGADTQYF
TRBV6-1	TRBJ2-1	NA	NA	TGTGCCAGCAGGGGCTTAAGCTCCTACAATGAGCAGTTCTTC	CASRGLSSYNEQFF